Sequencing of this T cell receptor beta chain was carried out in a study of blood T cell repertoires in COVID-19. Study overall: Samples came from the United States, Italy and Spain, spanning acute and convalescent COVID-19. The analysed material was cDNA or gDNA that came from T cells, B-cell-depleted T cells, or PBMCs.

Germline trimming cut 5 bases from V and 10 bases from J; bases unmatched to any gene: 11. Germline V gives CDR1 SEHNR, CDR2 FQNEAQ (reference sequence). This CDR3 contains 14 residues. Source study methods: How many nucleated cells were present was estimated from reference gene primer amplification. Sequencing used immunoSEQ multiplex PCR; TCRdb keeps in-frame clones, though not all of them. D and trimming come from the DNA, and the V and J calls and clone size come from that table. The data hold 100,000 to 150,000 clones, with roughly 90% observed a single time. This clonotype originated in a man in his 70s with active COVID-19. The chain joins TRBV7-9 to TRBJ2-1, with TRBD2 matching 7 bases. Sequencing was carried out using peripheral blood. This CDR3 is CASSPTLAPWEQFF. CDR3 bases: TGTGCCAGCAGCCCCACACTAGCGCCCTGGGAGCAGTTCTTC.